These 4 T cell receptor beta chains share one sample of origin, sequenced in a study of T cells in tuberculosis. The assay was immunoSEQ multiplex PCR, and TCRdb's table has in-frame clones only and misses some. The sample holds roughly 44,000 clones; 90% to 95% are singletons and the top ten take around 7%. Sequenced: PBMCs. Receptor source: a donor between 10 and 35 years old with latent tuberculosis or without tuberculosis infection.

CDR3 amino acids: CASGLGTGGPTDTQYF. Here the CDR3 DNA reads TGTGCCAGCGGACTAGGGACAGGGGGCCCCACAGATACGCAGTATTTT. The chain combines TRBV27 with TRBJ2-3; the match to TRBD1 covers 12 bases. In germline, CDR1 is MNHEY, CDR2 SMNVEV (reference sequence). The CDR3 covers 16 residues. After removal of 8 bases from V and 2 bases from J, the junction contained 8 bases not matched to a gene.

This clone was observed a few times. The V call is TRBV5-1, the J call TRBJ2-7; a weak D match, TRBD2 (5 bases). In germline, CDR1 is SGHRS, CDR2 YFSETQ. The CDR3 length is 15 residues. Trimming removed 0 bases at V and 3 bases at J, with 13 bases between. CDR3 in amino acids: CASSLEAAPYYEQYF. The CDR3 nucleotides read TGCGCCAGCAGCTTGGAAGCGGCCCCATACTACGAGCAGTACTTC.

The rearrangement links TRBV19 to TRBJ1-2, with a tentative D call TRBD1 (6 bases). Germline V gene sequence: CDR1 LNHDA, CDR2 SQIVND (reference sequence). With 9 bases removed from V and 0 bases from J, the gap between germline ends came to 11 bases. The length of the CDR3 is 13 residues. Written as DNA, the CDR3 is TGTGCCAGGCGAGACAGGACTAACTATGGCTACACCTTC. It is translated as CARRDRTNYGYTF.

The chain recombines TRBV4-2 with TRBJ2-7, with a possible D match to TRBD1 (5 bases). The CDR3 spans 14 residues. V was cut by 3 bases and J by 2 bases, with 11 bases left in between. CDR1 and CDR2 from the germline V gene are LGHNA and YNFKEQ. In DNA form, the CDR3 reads TGTGCCAGCAGCCATCTACAGGCCCCCTACGAGCAGTACTTC. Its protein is CASSHLQAPYEQYF.